This note documents a single T cell receptor (beta chain) sequence. The input for sorted-subset replicate PCRs was approximately 200 ng DNA, about 30,000 T cell genomes. The repertoire was sequenced with immunoSEQ multiplex PCR; TCRdb's copy has only in-frame clones and lacks some. The sample has about 380,000 clones; 90% to 98% are singletons. To make CD8 memory, CD45RO+ cells were put together with CCR7-negative CD45RA+ TemRA cells. With 6 bases removed from V and 3 bases from J, the gap between germline ends came to 9 bases. The CDR3 is made up of 13 amino acids. Germline-derived CDR1 and CDR2 are SGHAT and FQNNGV. The entry originates in a study of shared clonotypes between healthy human individuals. Study-wide context: Per donor, three plates held CD4 naive cells, three held CD4 memory, two held CD8 naive and one held CD8 memory.

The sample comprised memory CD8+ T cells sorted from blood. As to subset: CD45RO+ cells pooled with CCR7-negative TemRA cells. This receptor was identified in a young man in good health. The genes are TRBV11-2 and TRBJ2-1; D may be TRBD2 (6 bases). CDR3 nucleotide sequence: TGTGCCAGCAGGGTCGGGGGCTACAATGAGCAGTTCTTC. Protein sequence: CASRVGGYNEQFF.